This TCR beta chain is from a study of blood T cell repertoires in COVID-19. Here immunoSEQ multiplex PCR was the method, and the copy in TCRdb shows in-frame clones only, minus some. The repertoire includes 300,000 to 400,000 clones, approximately 86% of them detected once, and 3.5% to 4.5% sits in the top ten. CDR1 is LGHDT, CDR2 YNNKEL, per germline (reference sequence). V lost 6 bases and J lost 5, with 7 bases in between. This CDR3 region has 12 residues. All enrollees were roughly 18 to 100 years old and from some 24 US areas. This sequence joins TRBV3-1 (or the pseudogene TRBV3-2) and TRBJ2-2; maybe TRBD2 (5 bases). The clonotype comes from a middle-aged woman with acute COVID-19. The sequenced material came from PBMCs or T cells enriched from blood (not recorded which). CDR3 coding DNA: TGTGCCAGCAGGGGAGCTACCGGGGAGCTGTTTTTT. This sequence encodes CASRGATGELFF.